These 16 T cell receptor beta chains originate from one sample sequenced in a study of blood T cell repertoires in COVID-19. Measured with immunoSEQ multiplex PCR; TCRdb has only the in-frame clones, and not every one. The sample holds about 250,000 clones; 75% to 90% are singletons and the top ten take over 2%. Sequencing was performed on PBMCs or T cells enriched from blood (not recorded which). The origin of the receptors is a woman aged 18-35 years who had recovered from COVID-19.

The chain links TRBV4-1 to TRBJ1-5; tentatively, D is TRBD1 (5 bases). In germline, CDR1 is MGHRA, CDR2 YSYEKL. The CDR3 consists of 15 residues. The germline V and J ends were trimmed by 0 bases and 7 bases, with 13 bases remaining between them. This CDR3 reads CASSQDRRGGQPQHF. As DNA, the CDR3 is TGCGCCAGCAGCCAAGATAGGAGGGGAGGGCAGCCCCAGCATTTT.

This chain uses TRBV6-5 with TRBJ1-5; 7 bases match TRBD1. The junction had 5 bases not matched to a gene; V was cut back by 9 bases and J by 3 bases. Per the germline V gene, CDR1 is MNHEY and CDR2 is SVGAGI. The CDR3 is 13 residues long. The DNA of the CDR3 is TGTGCCAGTCAGGGGGAGGTCAATCAGCCCCAGCATTTT. Residues: CASQGEVNQPQHF.

CDR3 sequence: CASSSPGPGEYGYTF. DNA of the CDR3: TGTGCCAGCAGCTCCCCGGGGCCAGGGGAGTATGGCTACACCTTC. The rearrangement links TRBV21-1 to TRBJ1-2; the tabulated D call, TRBD1, remains unverified against the DNA. TRBV21-1 is a known pseudogene. The CDR3 is made up of 15 amino acids.

V and J are TRBV5-1 and TRBJ2-7; 9 bases align to TRBD1. CDR1 is SGHRS, CDR2 YFSETQ, per germline. CDR3 length equals 18 residues. V shed 3 bases, J shed 1 base, and the junction held 14 bases outside the gene matches. The CDR3 is CASSWRGSGTGFSYEQYF. CDR3 nucleotides: TGCGCCAGCAGCTGGCGCGGTTCCGGGACAGGGTTTTCCTACGAGCAGTACTTC.

The sample holds a few counts of this clone. The chain joins TRBV28 to TRBJ1-1; 7 bases fit TRBD1. CDR3 size: 15 residues. Trimming at V came to 6 bases and at J to 4 bases, leaving 11 bases not matched to a gene. CDR1 is MDHEN, CDR2 SYDVKM, per germline. Here the CDR3 reads CASREYRGVGTEAFF. The CDR3 DNA follows: TGTGCCAGCAGGGAGTACAGGGGAGTTGGCACTGAAGCTTTCTTT.

The genes are TRBV19 and TRBJ1-1; D call uncertain. Germline V lookup: CDR1 LNHDA, CDR2 SQIVND (reference sequence). V lost 7 bases and J lost 1, with 16 bases in between. CDR3 length equals 15 residues. The CDR3 coding sequence is TGTGCCAGTACCGTCGCCACGGGGTCGAACACTGAAGCTTTCTTT. Translated, it gives CASTVATGSNTEAFF.

The chain has TRBV5-1 and TRBJ2-5; 7 positions match TRBD1. V shed 0 bases and J 3 bases; nucleotides not matched to a gene: 2. Germline V CDR1 and CDR2: SGHRS, YFSETQ. The CDR3 runs to 14 residues. The CDR3 DNA reads TGCGCCAGCAGCTTGGGGACAGGTAAAGAGACCCAGTACTTC. Encoded protein: CASSLGTGKETQYF.

Written as DNA, the CDR3 is TGCAGCGTTGACCGGGACAGCGCCACTAACTATGGCTACACCTTC. As protein: CSVDRDSATNYGYTF. The rearrangement uses TRBV29-1 and TRBJ1-2, with 7 bases matching TRBD1. The germline gives CDR1 SQVTM, CDR2 ANQGSEA. V trimming: 3 bases; J trimming: 0 bases; junction bases outside the gene matches: 7. The CDR3 covers 15 residues.

The gene calls are TRBV12-3 or TRBV12-4 and TRBJ2-7; 9 bases line up with TRBD1. The CDR3 extends over 12 amino acids. With 2 bases clipped from V and 12 bases from J, the junction kept 5 bases outside the gene matches. The CDR3 spells CASSLKTGGGYF. In DNA form, the CDR3 reads TGTGCCAGCAGTTTAAAAACAGGGGGCGGGTACTTC.

The chain has TRBV5-1 and TRBJ2-5; 8 bases line up with TRBD1. CDR3 size: 14 residues. The V gene's germline CDR1 is SGHRS and CDR2 YFSETQ. V lost 2 bases to trimming and J lost 10 bases; unmatched junction nucleotides: 10. Here the CDR3 reads CASSFSDRALVQYF. Here the CDR3 DNA reads TGCGCCAGCAGCTTCTCGGACAGGGCACTGGTCCAGTACTTC.

V gene TRBV14 combines with J gene TRBJ2-3; 11 positions match TRBD2. The length of the CDR3 is 16 residues. After removal of 7 bases from V and 0 bases from J, the junction contained 6 bases not matched to a gene. CDR1 is SGHDN, CDR2 FVKESK, per germline. The CDR3 DNA is TGTGCCAGCACCAAACTAGCGGGAGATAGCACAGATACGCAGTATTTT. Residues: CASTKLAGDSTDTQYF.

The chain joins TRBV19 to TRBJ2-6; 8 bases align to TRBD1. V dropped 4 bases and J dropped 1; count of bases not matched to a gene: 12. The V gene's germline CDR1 is LNHDA and CDR2 SQIVND (reference sequence). The CDR3 loop spans 19 amino acids. The DNA of the CDR3 is TGTGCCAGTAGTAGCACACTGACAGGGGACAGGTCTGGGGCCAACGTCCTGACTTTC. It encodes CASSSTLTGDRSGANVLTF.

This clone came up a few times. The chain employs TRBV2 and TRBJ1-2; TRBD1 aligns across 7 bases. From germline, CDR1 is SNHLY and CDR2 FYNNEI. V was clipped by 0 bases and J by 0 bases; unmatched bases: 4. CDR3 length equals 16 residues. The CDR3 spells CASSEASGTANYGYTF. The CDR3 nucleotides read TGTGCCAGCAGTGAAGCGTCTGGGACAGCTAACTATGGCTACACCTTC.

The CDR3 loop reads CASSEHSSYNSPLHF. The CDR3 nucleotides are TGTGCCAGCAGTGAACATAGCTCCTATAATTCACCCCTCCACTTT. V gene TRBV2 combines with J gene TRBJ1-6; D remains unclear. The ends were cut back, 2 bases at V and 0 bases at J, with 5 bases in the middle. The CDR3 extends over 15 amino acids. Per the germline V gene, CDR1 is SNHLY and CDR2 is FYNNEI.

The V and J genes are TRBV6-5 and TRBJ2-1; 10 positions match TRBD2. The CDR3 length is 15 residues. V was clipped by 5 bases and J by 4 bases; unmatched bases: 5. CDR1 is MNHEY, CDR2 SVGAGI, per germline. CDR3 in DNA: TGTGCCAGCAGTCGAGCGGGGGGGCCTTACAATGAGCAGTTCTTC. It specifies CASSRAGGPYNEQFF.

The chain carries TRBV3-1 (or the pseudogene TRBV3-2) and TRBJ1-6; D remains ambiguous. Trimming cost V 8 bases and J 8 bases, with 10 bases left between them. The germline gives CDR1 LGHDT, CDR2 YNNKEL (reference sequence). The CDR3 has 12 residues. The CDR3 loop reads CASALPDSPLHF. The CDR3 bases are TGTGCCAGCGCCCTACCCGATTCACCCCTCCACTTT.